The 5 T cell receptor beta chains given below trace back to one sample, sequenced in a study of blood T cells in healthy people across ages. Then a second PCR, running about 7 to 11 cycles, was carried out with a sample-barcoded 5' primer and a J-beta primer mix. TCRdb redid the calling of the 5' RACE reads with MiXCR, one entry per CDR3 protein. The sample carries just under 900,000 distinct CDR3 sequences, around 26% recorded once. Material: blood. Receptors were obtained from a woman older than 75 in good health.

This clonotype was counted ten times or more. The V call is TRBV6-5, the J call TRBJ1-6; D not resolved. This CDR3 comprises 14 residues. Germline CDR1 and CDR2: MNHEY and SVGAGI. The V and J ends lost 6 bases and 7 bases respectively, with 13 bases between them. CDR3 sequence (DNA): TGTGCCAGCAGACCAACGAGGAAAAATTCACCCCTCCACTTT. It yields the protein CASRPTRKNSPLHF.

This clonotype was observed many times. The chain uses TRBV20-1 and TRBJ2-3, with TRBD2 identical over 8 bases. The CDR3 totals 14 residues. The V gene's germline CDR1 is DFQATT and CDR2 SNEGSKA (reference sequence). The V gene end was trimmed by 6 bases and the J gene end by 4 bases; junction bases not matched to a gene: 9. The CDR3, as DNA: TGCAGTGCCCAGTGGGGCGGGGGGTCAGATACGCAGTATTTT. It is translated as CSAQWGGGSDTQYF.

The genes are TRBV7-2 and TRBJ2-4; either TRBD1 or TRBD2 may supply D (6 bases each). Trimming pared 5 bases from V and 1 base from J, leaving 15 bases between. CDR3 length: 16 residues. Germline-derived CDR1 and CDR2 are SGHTA and FQGNSA. CDR3 loop: CASSDSRRGAKNIQYF. In DNA form, the CDR3 reads TGTGCCAGCAGCGATAGCCGGAGGGGGGCCAAAAACATTCAGTACTTC.

This clonotype was picked up one time. This chain uses TRBV20-1 with TRBJ2-3; 16 bases are shared with TRBD2. This CDR3 has 17 residues. Looked up from germline, CDR1 is DFQATT and CDR2 is SNEGSKA (reference sequence). V dropped 4 bases and J dropped 3; count of bases not matched to a gene: 7. The CDR3 coding sequence is TGCAGTGCTACCCCGGGGACTAGCGGGAGGGGGACAGATACGCAGTATTTT. Translation gives CSATPGTSGRGTDTQYF.

The J gene is TRBJ2-3, the V gene TRBV5-1; D may correspond to TRBD1 or TRBD2 (5 bases each). The CDR3 runs 13 residues. Trimming left V 3 bases short and J 4 bases short, with 9 bases between. The germline CDR1 and CDR2 sequences are SGHRS and YFSETQ. CDR3 sequence (DNA): TGCGCCAGCAGCTGGCAGGGACCAGATACGCAGTATTTT. Its translation: CASSWQGPDTQYF.